These 3 T cell receptor beta chains share one sample of origin, sequenced in a study of tumor-infiltrating lymphocytes in primary liver carcinoma. Priming with a constant-region primer yielded TCR beta cDNA from roughly 500 ng total RNA. Slightly modified ARM-PCR served as the procedure for the TCR beta libraries. These libraries came from three rounds of nested multiplex PCR. With TRBV1-TRBV30 forward primers and a C-beta reverse primer, the first two PCR rounds were run for about 10 cycles each. TCRdb reanalysed the multiplex PCR reads using MiXCR and keeps one entry per CDR3 protein. The sample consists of nearly 200,000 distinct CDR3 sequences, around three fifths of them appearing once. Germline DNA was also extracted, with blood RNA taken from unsorted whole blood. The specimen was peripheral blood. These receptors came from a woman aged 60-70 years with primary liver carcinoma and hepatitis B virus infection.

This clonotype was seen a few times. A read error may be the cause here, since a much bigger clone is one base away. This chain uses TRBV6-5 with TRBJ1-5; no clear D gene. The CDR3 runs to 13 residues. Germline V gene lookup returns CDR1 MNHEY and CDR2 SVGAGI. CDR3 DNA sequence: TGTGCCAGCAGTTACGTGTTCGGTCAGCCCCGGCATTTT. It is translated as CASSYVFGQPRHF.

This clonotype has ten or more counts. V is TRBV6-2 or TRBV6-3 and J is TRBJ2-7; D is tentatively TRBD1 or TRBD2 (6 bases each). This CDR3 contains 14 residues. Trimming pared 4 bases from V and 2 bases from J, leaving 12 bases between. Germline V gene data show CDR1 as MNHEY and CDR2 as SVGEGT. The DNA for the CDR3 is TGTGCCAGCAGTTTCGGGGGCCCCCCCTACGAGCAGTACTTC. It translates to CASSFGGPPYEQYF.

As for this clonotype: The final CDR3 position lacks the conserved phenylalanine or tryptophan, pointing to a likely read error. No DNA is shown, since the ends of the CDR3 on it are uncertain; the CDR3 is the one TCRdb lists. The chain employs TRBV11-3 and TRBJ1-4; TRBD1, the table's D call, was not compared with the DNA. Germline loops: CDR1 SGHNT, CDR2 YENEEA. The CDR3 has 15 amino acids, counting both end residues. The CDR3: CASSPTGQGKIPVFS.